This T cell receptor (beta chain) was retrieved from a study of blood T cell repertoires in COVID-19. Sequenced by immunoSEQ multiplex PCR; TCRdb stores in-frame clones only, minus some. The sample records around 220,000 clones, about 81% being singletons. Seattle patient enrollment occurred during active infection, with longitudinal follow-up thereafter. The CDR3 runs 16 residues. Germline CDR1 and CDR2: SGDLS and YYNGEE. V lost 3 bases, J lost 2 bases, and 4 bases stayed unmatched. This clone showed up many times. The receptor was derived from a woman aged 80 or older with COVID-19, enrolled during active disease. This chain joins TRBV9 and TRBJ2-3, with 12 nucleotides matching TRBD2. Sequencing input: peripheral blood. The CDR3 coding sequence is TGTGCCAGCAGCGAGACTAGCGGGGGACTCACAGATACGCAGTATTTT. Translating gives CASSETSGGLTDTQYF.